This TCR beta chain was found in a study of T cell responses to AZD1222 COVID-19 vaccine. Study-level findings and limits: Repertoire samples came only from after the peak T cell response. Receipt of two AZD1222 doses was followed by a rise in Spike-specific TCR breadth and depth.

V gave up 3 bases and J gave up 7 bases; unmatched junction bases: 9. Germline-derived CDR1 and CDR2 are SGHRS and YFSETQ. CDR3 length equals 15 residues. The assay was immunoSEQ multiplex PCR, and TCRdb's table has in-frame clones only and misses some. The table has 100,000 to 130,000 clones, roughly nine tenths seen once. Comments on this clone: Its antigen is currently unknown.

Material: peripheral blood, obtained on day 0 of MenACWY control vaccination. The gene calls are TRBV5-1 and TRBJ2-7; 11 positions match TRBD2. This receptor was obtained from an adult in good health. CDR3 coding DNA: TGCGCCAGCAGCTGGGTTAGCGGGGGGGCAGTTGAGCAGTACTTC. Translated, it gives CASSWVSGGAVEQYF.